Only a few counts were recorded for the clone carrying this T cell receptor (beta chain). The target antigen is unknown. This entry belongs to a study of post-analysis software for immune sequencing data. Points from the study as a whole: Patients showed TRBV5-6, TRBV5-1 and TRBV20-1 among four to six TRBV segments more frequent than in controls.

Sequencing libraries made from TCR beta cDNA carried unique molecular identifiers. Around 500,000 cDNA molecules were obtained from about 1 to 10 million T cells. Using its own MiXCR run on the PCR reads, TCRdb lists one record per CDR3 protein. The profile shows a few hundred thousand distinct CDR3 sequences, 30% to 45% of them singletons. CDR3 length: 12 residues. CDR1 and CDR2 from the germline V gene are MNHEY and SVGEGT. Trimming left V 4 bases short and J 7 bases short, with 5 bases between. This clonotype originated in a girl aged 5-17 years with multiple sclerosis. Material for sequencing was blood. The chain joins TRBV6-2 or TRBV6-3 to TRBJ1-6; D is ambiguous. Written as DNA, the CDR3 is TGTGCCAGCAGTTTCCTGAATTCACCCCTCCACTTT. This sequence encodes CASSFLNSPLHF.